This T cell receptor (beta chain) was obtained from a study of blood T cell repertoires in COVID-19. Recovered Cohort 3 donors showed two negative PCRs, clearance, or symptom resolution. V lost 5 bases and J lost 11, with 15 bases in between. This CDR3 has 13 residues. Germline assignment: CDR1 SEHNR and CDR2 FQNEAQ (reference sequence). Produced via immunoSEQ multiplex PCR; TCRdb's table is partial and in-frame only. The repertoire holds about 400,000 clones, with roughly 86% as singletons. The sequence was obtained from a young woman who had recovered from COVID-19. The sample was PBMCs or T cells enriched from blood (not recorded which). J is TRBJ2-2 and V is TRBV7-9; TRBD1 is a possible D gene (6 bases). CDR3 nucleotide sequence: TGTGCCAGCAGCACACGAGGACAGTCTGAGCTGTTTTTT. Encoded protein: CASSTRGQSELFF.